This entry describes one T cell receptor (beta chain). Its target is unknown. The data stem from a study of CD8 T cell repertoires and HIV-1 epitope variants. Study-wide context: T cells were stimulated with Twenty-five Gag and Nef peptides separately. Epitopes were three Gag families plus Nef HW9 and YT9.

The V gene lost 2 bases and the J gene lost 2 bases, with 8 bases spanning the gap. This CDR3 is 14 amino acids long. Germline loops: CDR1 MNHEY, CDR2 SMNVEV (reference sequence). Only in-frame clones appear in the TCRdb table, and some are missing; sequencing was by immunoSEQ multiplex PCR. The data show a few thousand clones, about two thirds seen once. This clonotype was obtained from a male donor with HIV. The sequencing sample was made of cultured CD8+ T cells derived from PBMCs. V is TRBV27 and J is TRBJ2-3; a weak D match, TRBD1 (5 bases). CDR3 in DNA: TGTGCCAGCAGTTTAAGTGGGGCCACAGATACGCAGTATTTT. The encoded protein is CASSLSGATDTQYF.